These 27 T cell receptor beta chains were sequenced from one sample in a study of blood T cells in healthy people across ages (dated by TCRdb to 2013 to 2016). The library was built by means of 5' RACE. The instrument given in TCRdb is Illumina HiSeq 2500. The second PCR ran for roughly 7 to 12 cycles and used a J-beta primer mix along with a sample-barcoded 5' primer. Using fastp at Q25 and MiXCR, TCRdb reprocessed the public reads and kept productive beta chains. Rows merge per CDR3 protein into single entries with the most common DNA and genes. The sample records more than 650,000 distinct CDR3 sequences, around a quarter of which are singletons. The biggest ten clones account for 3% of the sample. This same sample was also taken into another study, of T cells of mothers and their children.

The sequenced sample was blood. The receptors derive from a boy younger than 18 in good health.

This clonotype was seen a handful of times. The chain employs TRBV29-1 and TRBJ1-2, with 10 bases fitting TRBD1. CDR3 length: 14 residues. J gave up 3 bases and V 5 bases, and 6 bases lay outside the gene matches. CDR1 SQVTM and CDR2 ANQGSEA come from the germline V gene. This CDR3 is CSVSPGTGDYGYTF. Written as DNA, the CDR3 is TGCAGCGTTAGTCCCGGGACAGGGGACTATGGCTACACCTTC.

This clonotype was counted a few times. V and J are TRBV27 and TRBJ2-2; D call uncertain. Germline CDR1 and CDR2: MNHEY and SMNVEV (reference sequence). Trimming removed 6 bases at V and 9 bases at J, with 23 bases between. This CDR3 has 16 amino acids. The CDR3 DNA is TGTGCCAGCAGCCCCGTCACGCAGGTCGCGTTCCGGGAGCTGTTTTTT. It is translated as CASSPVTQVAFRELFF.

This clonotype was counted a few times. The chain is built from TRBV4-1 and TRBJ1-4; 7 positions match TRBD1. V gave up 4 bases and J gave up 5 bases; unmatched junction bases: 10. Germline values: CDR1 MGHRA, CDR2 YSYEKL. The CDR3 totals 16 residues. The CDR3: CASSPRQGSYNEKLFF. For the CDR3, the DNA is TGCGCCAGCAGCCCCAGACAGGGTTCTTACAATGAAAAACTGTTTTTT.

This clonotype was seen a few times. The chain recombines TRBV28 with TRBJ2-5; the D gene is possibly TRBD2 (7 bases). Near its end, the DNA agrees better with TRBJ2-7, so the J call may be wrong. Germline CDR1 is MDHEN and CDR2 is SYDVKM. The CDR3 consists of 16 residues. CDR3 nucleotides: TGTGCCAGCAGTCAACCGGGGGGCGGGGGTTCCTACGAGCAGTACTTC. Translation gives CASSQPGGGGSYEQYF.

With respect to this clonotype: The junction departs from germline at one end; a sequencing error may be responsible. V usage is TRBV3-1 and J usage is TRBJ1-4; 8 nucleotides match TRBD1. The germline V gene encodes CDR1 LGHDT and CDR2 YNNKEL (reference sequence). The length of the CDR3 is 17 residues. CDR3 bases: TGTGCCAGCAGCCAGCGAGGACAGGGCGTAACTAATGGAAAACTGTTTTTT. Protein product: CASSQRGQGVTNGKLFF.

In this sample, this clonotype turned up a few times. This chain connects TRBV24-1 to TRBJ1-4, with a tentative D call TRBD1 (6 bases). V lost 5 bases and J lost 0, with 18 bases in between. This CDR3 is 18 amino acids long. The germline V gene encodes CDR1 KGHDR and CDR2 SFDVKD. The CDR3 nucleotides read TGTGCCACCAGTGGTAACCCCCGGGACACGGCAACTAATGAAAAACTGTTTTTT. This codes for CATSGNPRDTATNEKLFF.

There are a few counts of this clonotype. J is TRBJ1-1 and V is TRBV20-1, with 7 nucleotides matching TRBD1. Per germline, CDR1 DFQATT and CDR2 SNEGSKA (reference sequence). V lost 4 bases and J lost 5; bases outside the gene matches: 4. The length of the CDR3 is 12 residues. CDR3 residues: CSATSGGTEAFF. The CDR3 DNA is TGCAGTGCTACCTCAGGGGGGACTGAAGCTTTCTTT.

V is TRBV6-5 and J is TRBJ1-4; D perhaps matches TRBD1 (5 bases). CDR1 is MNHEY, CDR2 SVGAGI, per germline. The ends were cut back, 10 bases at V and 7 bases at J, with 10 bases in the middle. The CDR3 sequence is 11 residues long. Here the CDR3 reads CATRRGEKLFF. CDR3 DNA sequence: TGTGCCACCCGGAGGGGTGAAAAACTGTTTTTT.

The V gene is TRBV6-1, the J gene TRBJ2-1, with 7 nucleotides matching TRBD1. V gave up 6 bases and J gave up 9 bases; unmatched junction bases: 17. The CDR3 is 16 amino acids. The germline V gene has CDR1 MNHNS and CDR2 SASEGT. The CDR3 protein is CASSRLATTGAREQFF. The CDR3 coding sequence is TGTGCCAGCAGCCGATTGGCGACTACAGGGGCGCGTGAGCAGTTCTTC.

This clonotype came up a few times. The V and J genes are TRBV13 and TRBJ2-7; the match to TRBD2 covers 9 bases. The junction had 4 bases not matched to a gene; V was cut back by 0 bases and J by 4 bases. Germline V gene sequence: CDR1 PRHDT, CDR2 FYEKMQ (reference sequence). The CDR3 runs to 15 residues. For the CDR3, the DNA is TGTGCCAGCAGCTTAGGGCGGGGGGGCATGTACGAGCAGTACTTC. Encoded protein: CASSLGRGGMYEQYF.

This clonotype was counted between two and nine times. This chain connects TRBV30 to TRBJ2-7; D unresolved. The DNA end favors TRBJ2-1, so the J call may be wrong. This CDR3 spans 12 amino acids. Germline V gene sequence: CDR1 GTSNPN, CDR2 SVGIG (reference sequence). The CDR3 region has the DNA TGTGCCCGTGAACGGGCCTACAATGAGCAGTTCTTC. Amino acid sequence: CARERAYNEQFF.

This clonotype was picked up a small number of times. One junction end does not reproduce the germline sequence, and a read error may be involved. V gene TRBV7-3 combines with J gene TRBJ2-2; D possibly matches TRBD1 or TRBD2 (5 bases each). This CDR3 comprises 16 residues. Germline V gives CDR1 SGHTA, CDR2 FQGTGA. In DNA, the CDR3 is TGTGCCAGCAGCAAAACCGGGACCGACTACACCGGGGAGCTGTTCTTT. Its translation is CASSKTGTDYTGELFF.

This chain joins TRBV6-1 and TRBJ2-5; perhaps TRBD1 as D (5 bases). The J call is uncertain, as TRBJ2-7 better fits the DNA end. The CDR3 spans 14 residues. Per the germline V gene, CDR1 is MNHNS and CDR2 is SASEGT. DNA for the CDR3: TGTGCCAGCAGTGACAGGGTAGGATTCTACGAGCAGTACTTC. It encodes CASSDRVGFYEQYF.

V and J are TRBV5-1 and TRBJ1-1, with D possibly matching TRBD1 (5 bases). CDR3 length: 15 residues. Germline values: CDR1 SGHRS, CDR2 YFSETQ. V gave up 0 bases and J gave up 1 base, with 10 bases separating them. The CDR3 reads CASSLEGVPNTEAFF. Written as DNA, the CDR3 is TGCGCCAGCAGCTTGGAAGGGGTACCGAACACTGAAGCTTTCTTT.

This clonotype was detected a few times. J is TRBJ1-4 and V is TRBV28; weak D call: TRBD1 (5 bases). The V gene lost 3 bases and the J gene lost 8 bases, with 13 bases spanning the gap. The CDR3 extends over 14 amino acids. CDR1 is MDHEN and CDR2 is SYDVKM in the germline V gene. The CDR3 coding sequence is TGTGCCAGCAGTTTGGGGGGGTTCAGGGAAAAACTGTTTTTT. This gives the protein CASSLGGFREKLFF.

This clonotype has more than one count but fewer than ten. The chain couples TRBV30 to TRBJ2-5; weak D call: TRBD2 (5 bases). The DNA end is a closer match to TRBJ2-7, so the J assignment may be wrong. The germline CDR1 and CDR2 sequences are GTSNPN and SVGIG (reference sequence). The CDR3 contains 17 residues. In nucleotides, the CDR3 is TGTGCCTGGAGTGTACGGTACGGCGGACTCTTCTCCTACGAGCAGTACTTC. Translating gives CAWSVRYGGLFSYEQYF.

The chain combines TRBV28 with TRBJ2-1; D is unresolved. CDR1 MDHEN and CDR2 SYDVKM come from the germline V gene. Trimming shortened V by 3 bases and J by 0 bases, and 12 bases separated the two germline ends. The CDR3 is 16 residues long. As DNA, the CDR3 is TGTGCCAGCAGTTTCACCATGGAGAGCTCCTACAATGAGCAGTTCTTC. This gives the protein CASSFTMESSYNEQFF.

The chain combines TRBV11-2 with TRBJ2-7, with a weak D call TRBD1 (5 bases). This CDR3 has 14 amino acids. V lost 2 bases to trimming and J lost 3 bases, with 11 bases between them. The V gene's germline CDR1 is SGHAT and CDR2 FQNNGV. The CDR3 here is CASSLRRAHYEQYF. CDR3 DNA: TGTGCCAGCAGCTTACGCAGGGCCCACTACGAGCAGTACTTC.

As for this clonotype: Germline is not matched at one junction end, which may reflect a read error. The chain is built from TRBV5-1 and TRBJ2-5; no reliable D call. The J call could be wrong; TRBJ2-1 is a better fit for the DNA end. The germline V gene has CDR1 SGHRS and CDR2 YFSETQ. The CDR3 extends over 12 amino acids. The CDR3 bases are TGCGCCGGCAGCTTTAAGAACAATGAGCAGTTCTTC. Amino acids: CAGSFKNNEQFF.

This clonotype was observed a few times. The chain employs TRBV7-9 and TRBJ1-4; TRBD1 matches at 8 bases. The CDR3 runs 12 residues. The trim removed 3 bases at V and 16 bases at J, leaving 7 bases unmatched. In germline, CDR1 is SEHNR, CDR2 FQNEAQ (reference sequence). The DNA of the CDR3 is TGTGCCAGCAGCTTGGGGACAGGAAAGGCGTTTTTT. Its protein product is CASSLGTGKAFF.

V is TRBV29-1 and J is TRBJ1-2, with 9 bases that match TRBD1. Germline V gene lookup returns CDR1 SQVTM and CDR2 ANQGSEA. The CDR3 has 13 amino acids. J gave up 6 bases and V 4 bases, and 6 bases lay outside the gene matches. CDR3 region: CSVAFGQGNGYTF. The CDR3 nucleotides are TGCAGCGTTGCCTTTGGACAGGGGAATGGCTACACCTTC. The whole variable domain, remainder taken from reference TRBV29-1 and TRBJ1-2, is SAVISQKPSRDICQRGTSLTIQCQVDSQVTMMFWYRQQPGQSLTLIATANQGSEATYESGFVIDKFPISRPNLTFSTLTVSNMSPEDSSIYLCSVAFGQGNGYTFGSGTRLTVV.

V usage is TRBV18 and J usage is TRBJ1-1; D is possibly TRBD1 (5 bases). Per germline, CDR1 KGHSH and CDR2 LQKENI. CDR3 length: 18 amino acids. V lost 0 bases, J lost 5 bases, and 22 bases lay in between. The CDR3 reads CASSPPGWGPGKGTEAFF. The CDR3 nucleotides read TGTGCCAGCTCACCACCGGGCTGGGGTCCAGGGAAGGGTACTGAAGCTTTCTTT. The full variable domain, its missing parts supplied by reference TRBV18 and TRBJ1-1, is NAGVMQNPRHLVRRRGQEARLRCSPMKGHSHVYWYRQLPEEGLKFMVYLQKENIIDESGMPKERFSAEFPKEGPSILRIQQVVRGDSAAYFCASSPPGWGPGKGTEAFFGQGTRLTVV.

Regarding this clonotype: Germline is not matched at one junction end, which may reflect a read error. The V and J genes are TRBV5-5 and TRBJ2-1, with D possibly being TRBD1 (6 bases). TRBJ2-5 matches the DNA end more closely, so the J call is doubtful. The germline V gene has CDR1 SGHKS and CDR2 YYEKEE (reference sequence). The CDR3 totals 15 residues. In DNA, the CDR3 is TGTGCCAGCAGCGTTCCACAGGGTCGGGGAGAGGCCCAGTACTTC. Its translation: CASSVPQGRGEAQYF.

The chain couples TRBV19 to TRBJ1-5; D gene uncertain. The germline V and J ends were trimmed by 4 bases and 6 bases, with 10 bases remaining between them. The germline CDR1 and CDR2 sequences are LNHDA and SQIVND (reference sequence). This CDR3 is 13 amino acids long. DNA of the CDR3: TGTGCCAGTAGTACAAGGGAGACTCAGCCCCAGCATTTT. This codes for CASSTRETQPQHF.

The chain recombines TRBV7-6 with TRBJ2-6; a weak D match, TRBD1 (5 bases). The V end was cut by 3 bases, the J end by 1 base, with 13 bases between. Per the germline V gene, CDR1 is SGHVS and CDR2 is FNYEAQ. CDR3 size: 17 residues. The CDR3 nucleotides are TGTGCCAGCAGCTTCGAGCAGGGTGGGTCTGGGGCCAACGTCCTGACTTTC. Amino acids: CASSFEQGGSGANVLTF. The entire variable domain, with the rest obtained from reference TRBV7-6 and TRBJ2-6, is as follows: GAGVSQSPRYKVTKRGQDVALRCDPISGHVSLYWYRQALGQGPEFLTYFNYEAQQDKSGLPNDRFSAERPEGSISTLTIQRTEQRDSAMYRCASSFEQGGSGANVLTFGAGSRLTVL.

This clonotype was picked up many times. The chain has TRBV3-1 and TRBJ1-2, with D unclear. The CDR3 sequence is 12 residues long. From germline, CDR1 is LGHDT and CDR2 YNNKEL (reference sequence). V was clipped by 4 bases and J by 4 bases, with 7 bases between them. The CDR3 sequence: CASSPGLYGYTF. In DNA form, the CDR3 reads TGTGCCAGCAGCCCGGGCCTCTATGGCTACACCTTC.

About this clonotype: A read error may produce the germline difference seen at one junction end. The chain has TRBV5-5 and TRBJ2-5, with 7 bases fitting TRBD1. The end of the DNA is better explained by TRBJ2-7, so the J call may be wrong. This CDR3 is built from 15 residues. Germline V lookup: CDR1 SGHKS, CDR2 YYEKEE (reference sequence). The CDR3 protein is CASSPRQGSSSEQYF. In DNA form, the CDR3 reads TGTGCCAGCAGCCCCCGACAGGGATCTTCCTCCGAGCAGTACTTC.